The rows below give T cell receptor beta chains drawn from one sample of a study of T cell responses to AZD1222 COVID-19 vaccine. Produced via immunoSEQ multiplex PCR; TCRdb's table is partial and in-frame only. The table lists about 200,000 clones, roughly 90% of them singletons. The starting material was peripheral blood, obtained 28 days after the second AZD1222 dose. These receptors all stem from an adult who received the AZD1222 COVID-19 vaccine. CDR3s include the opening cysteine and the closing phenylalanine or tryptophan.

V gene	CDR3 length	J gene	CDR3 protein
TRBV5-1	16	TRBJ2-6	CASSLGPVSGANVLTF
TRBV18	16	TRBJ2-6	CASSHGTGAGANVLTF
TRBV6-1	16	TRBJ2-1	CASSEAMWGGRGEQFF
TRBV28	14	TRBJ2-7	CASSLEGSWGEQYF
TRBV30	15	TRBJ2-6	CAWSPTRAGANVLTF
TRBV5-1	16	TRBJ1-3	CASSSTSGTSGNTIYF
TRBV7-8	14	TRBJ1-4	CASSLWEGREKLFF
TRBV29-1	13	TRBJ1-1	CSVRRPTNTEAFF
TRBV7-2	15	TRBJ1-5	CASSSTGTGNQPQHF
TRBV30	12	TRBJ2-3	CAWSLSTDTQYF
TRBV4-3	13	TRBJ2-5	CASSQEIGETQYF
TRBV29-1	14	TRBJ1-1	CSVGSMKDGSEAFF
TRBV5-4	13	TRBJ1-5	CASSPDRGQPQHF
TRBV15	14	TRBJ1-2	CATSGIQGRVGYTF
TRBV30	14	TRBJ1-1	CAWTRQGVNTEAFF
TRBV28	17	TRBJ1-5	CASTNVGGPRGLQPQHF
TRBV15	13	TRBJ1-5	CATRSDSNQPQHF
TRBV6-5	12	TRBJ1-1	CASSYAGRVTFF
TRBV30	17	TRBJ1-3	CAWSPPWDRGRRNTIYF
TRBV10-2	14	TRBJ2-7	CASSEGQGLGEQYF
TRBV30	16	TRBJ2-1	CAWSSRTSGSGNEQFF
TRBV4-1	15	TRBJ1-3	CASSGTIFSGNTIYF
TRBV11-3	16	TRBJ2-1	CASSLVSGGYYNEQFF
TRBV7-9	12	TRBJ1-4	CASSRISEKLFF
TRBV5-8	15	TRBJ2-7	CASSFPGTGTVEQYF
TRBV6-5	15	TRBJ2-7	CASTRWDVRSHEQYF
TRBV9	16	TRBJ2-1	CASSPYTSGSYNEQFF
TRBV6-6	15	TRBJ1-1	CASSYSSGDGTEAFF
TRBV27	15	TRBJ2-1	CASSSTSRSYNEQFF
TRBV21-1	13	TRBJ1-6	CPQQDRGNSPLHF
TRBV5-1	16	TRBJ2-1	CASSFTSGSSYNEQFF
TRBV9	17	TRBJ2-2	CASSSRSSGGNTGELFF
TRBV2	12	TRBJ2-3	CASNRQGDTQYF
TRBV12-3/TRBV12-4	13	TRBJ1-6	CASSSQRGSPLHF
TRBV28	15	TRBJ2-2	CASSHSASNTGELFF
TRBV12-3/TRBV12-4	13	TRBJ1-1	CASSRGGVTEAFF
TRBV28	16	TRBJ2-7	CASLRPSSDRAYEQYF
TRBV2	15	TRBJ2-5	CASSENAGSRETQYF
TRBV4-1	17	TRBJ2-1	CASSQDPAGVLYNEQFF
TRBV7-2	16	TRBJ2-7	CASSLVLAGLTYEQYF
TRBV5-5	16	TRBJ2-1	CASSPGTQVPYNEQFF
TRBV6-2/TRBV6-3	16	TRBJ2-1	CASSSFGASSYNEQFF
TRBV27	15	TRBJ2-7	CASSLTRLVSYEQYF